Listed below are T cell receptor beta chains from one sample, sequenced in a study of blood T cell repertoires in COVID-19. The data were produced by immunoSEQ multiplex PCR, yet TCRdb's version contains in-frame clones alone and is incomplete. The sample contains about 230,000 clones, approximately 83% of which appear only once. Material: peripheral blood. The receptors shown here come from a woman between 45 and 60 years old with acute or convalescent COVID-19. CDR3s include the opening cysteine and the closing phenylalanine or tryptophan. D genes are given only for firm matches. Where a row states a size, it is once, few, many or the class of an expanded clone; other rows omit it.

clone size	D gene	V gene	J gene	CDR3 DNA	CDR3 protein
NA	NA	TRBV5-1	TRBJ2-6	TGCGCCAGCAGCTTGGAATACAGGACGACCTCTGGGGCCAACGTCCTGACTTTC	CASSLEYRTTSGANVLTF
NA	TRBD1	TRBV5-1	TRBJ1-2	TGCGCCAGCAGCTTGGGGGACAGGGAGATTAGCTACACCTTC	CASSLGDREISYTF
once	TRBD2	TRBV2	TRBJ2-4	TGTGCCAGCACTGAACTAGCGGGGGGACCCAAAAACATTCAGTACTTC	CASTELAGGPKNIQYF
once	NA	TRBV28	TRBJ1-2	TGTGCCAGCAGCTCGACCGCGGGATATGGCTACACCTTC	CASSSTAGYGYTF
NA	TRBD2	TRBV24-1	TRBJ2-2	TGTGCCACCAGTGATCCGACTAGCGGGGGGTACACCGGGGAGCTGTTTTTT	CATSDPTSGGYTGELFF
NA	TRBD1	TRBV3-1/TRBV3-2	TRBJ1-6	TGTGCCAGCGGACAGGGGCTATCACCCCTCCACTTT	CASGQGLSPLHF
NA	TRBD1	TRBV9	TRBJ1-3	TGTGCCAGCAGCGTTCTCCCAACAGGGGCTTTCTCTGGAAACACCATATATTTT	CASSVLPTGAFSGNTIYF
NA	NA	TRBV5-6	TRBJ1-2	TGTGCCAGCAGCACGACAGTATCCAACTATGGCTACACCTTC	CASSTTVSNYGYTF
NA	TRBD1	TRBV10-1	TRBJ1-1	TGCGCCAGCAGTGGCCCCGGGACAGGGAAGAACACTGAAGCTTTCTTT	CASSGPGTGKNTEAFF
NA	NA	TRBV6-6	TRBJ1-5	TGTGCCAGCAGTGTAGGGACTCTAGATCAGCCCCAGCATTTT	CASSVGTLDQPQHF
NA	NA	TRBV5-5	TRBJ2-7	TGTGCCAGCAGCCCGCAGGAGGTTCTTTACGAGCAGTACTTC	CASSPQEVLYEQYF
NA	NA	TRBV3-1/TRBV3-2	TRBJ1-4	TGTGCCAGCAGCCAAGTTTCCAGGGATGAAAAACTGTTTTTT	CASSQVSRDEKLFF
NA	TRBD2	TRBV15	TRBJ2-1	TGTGCCACCAGCAGAGCTAGCGGGACTTACAATGAGCAGTTCTTC	CATSRASGTYNEQFF
NA	TRBD2	TRBV7-2	TRBJ2-1	TGTGCCAGCAGCTTAGGCGGGACTAGCGTAGGTGAGCAGTTCTTC	CASSLGGTSVGEQFF
NA	NA	TRBV28	TRBJ2-7	TGTGCCAGCACCGGGGATCAGTACGAGCAGTACTTC	CASTGDQYEQYF
NA	NA	TRBV5-6	TRBJ1-2	TGTGCCAGCAGCTTGGACACTAACTATGGCTACACCTTC	CASSLDTNYGYTF
NA	NA	TRBV4-2	TRBJ2-3	TGTGCCAGCAGCCAAGAGCCACAGATTACGATCACAGATACGCAGTATTTT	CASSQEPQITITDTQYF
NA	NA	TRBV7-9	TRBJ1-3	TGTGCCAGCAGCTGGGGACAAACCTCTGGAAACACCATATATTTT	CASSWGQTSGNTIYF
NA	TRBD1	TRBV24-1	TRBJ1-5	TGTGCCACCGGGGACAGGGGTAATCAGCCCCAGCATTTT	CATGDRGNQPQHF
NA	TRBD2	TRBV7-9	TRBJ2-1	TGTGCCAGCAGCCTACAGGGACTAGGGTACAATGAGCAGTTCTTC	CASSLQGLGYNEQFF
NA	TRBD2	TRBV5-6	TRBJ2-7	TGTGCCAGCAGCGTCATAGCGGGGACCTCCTACGAGCAGTACTTC	CASSVIAGTSYEQYF
few	TRBD1	TRBV24-1	TRBJ2-7	TGTGCCACCAGTGTTTCTGGGACAGGGAGGTACGAGCAGTACTTC	CATSVSGTGRYEQYF
NA	TRBD1	TRBV12-5	TRBJ1-2	TGTGCTAGTGGTGAGGCCCCGGGACAGGGGGCGAGAAATGGCTACACCTTC	CASGEAPGQGARNGYTF
NA	TRBD1	TRBV11-1	TRBJ2-3	TGTGCCAGCAGACCCGACAGGGGGGCTGTTGGTACGCAGTATTTT	CASRPDRGAVGTQYF
NA	NA	TRBV19	TRBJ2-7	TGTGCCAGTAGTATAGATTTTGTTCCAGGGGTAAGCGAGCAGTACTTC	CASSIDFVPGVSEQYF
NA	TRBD2	TRBV28	TRBJ2-7	TGTGCCAGCAGCGCCGGGACTAGCGGGAGTCCCGGCGAGCAGTACTTC	CASSAGTSGSPGEQYF
NA	NA	TRBV7-9	TRBJ2-7	TGTGCCAGCAGCTTATCGGTCAACCCGTACGAGCAGTACTTC	CASSLSVNPYEQYF
few	NA	TRBV2	TRBJ1-1	TGTGCCAGCAGCCCCTCCCGGGGGGGGGACACTGAAGCTTTCTTT	CASSPSRGGDTEAFF
NA	TRBD1	TRBV5-1	TRBJ2-1	TGCGCCAGCAGCTTGGTTTCCGGGACAGGGGTCTACAATGAGCAGTTCTTC	CASSLVSGTGVYNEQFF
once	TRBD1	TRBV30	TRBJ1-2	TGTGCCTGGAACCAGGACAGTAAAGGGGGCAACTATGGCTACACCTTC	CAWNQDSKGGNYGYTF
few	NA	TRBV6-5	TRBJ1-2	TGTGCCAGTCGGACAGTAAAGGCGGATGGCTACACCTTC	CASRTVKADGYTF
NA	NA	TRBV30	TRBJ1-2	TGTGCCTGGAGCGCTGGGGGACATCAAGGGATCGGTGGCTACACCTTC	CAWSAGGHQGIGGYTF
NA	TRBD1	TRBV5-1	TRBJ1-2	TGCGCCAGCAGCTTGACAGGGGCGGGGGGCTACACCTTC	CASSLTGAGGYTF
NA	NA	TRBV7-3	TRBJ2-5	TGTGCCAGCAGCTTAGGAGGGGACAGACAAGAGACCCAGTACTTC	CASSLGGDRQETQYF
NA	NA	TRBV28	TRBJ2-7	TGTGCCAGCAGTTTGACCCGACAGGAACCCTACGAGCAGTACTTC	CASSLTRQEPYEQYF
NA	TRBD2	TRBV7-2	TRBJ2-5	TGTGCCAGCAGCCTAGGGCGGGGGGAGGCCCAGTACTTC	CASSLGRGEAQYF
NA	TRBD1	TRBV27	TRBJ2-7	TGTGCCAGCAAAAGGGGACAGGGCAACTCCTACGAGCAGTACTTC	CASKRGQGNSYEQYF
NA	NA	TRBV4-3	TRBJ2-3	TGCGCCAGCAGCCAAGGTTTACGCGGGCCCACAGATACGCAGTATTTT	CASSQGLRGPTDTQYF
NA	NA	TRBV5-4	TRBJ2-3	TGTGCCAGCAGCTTTACGGGAGTCTTTATGGATACGCAGTATTTT	CASSFTGVFMDTQYF